These 28 T cell receptor beta chains came from one sample sequenced in a study of beta chain features in type 1 diabetes. Reverse transcription of all isolated RNA meant that expressed TCRB transcripts were sequenced. Here immunoSEQ multiplex PCR was the method, and the copy in TCRdb shows in-frame clones only, minus some. The top ten clones hold more than 3% of a sample with under 300,000 clones, 27% of them seen once. Sequencing was carried out using central memory CD4+ T cells from blood. The receptors stem from a man aged 30-40 years in good health.

This clone was picked up a small number of times. The rearrangement joins TRBV2 to TRBJ2-7; a possible D gene is TRBD1 (6 bases). The CDR3 has 14 amino acids. Trimming stripped 6 bases from V and 0 bases from J, with 12 bases between. The germline V gene has CDR1 SNHLY and CDR2 FYNNEI. In DNA form, the CDR3 reads TGTGCCAGCAGGAGGACAGAGAGCTCCTACGAGCAGTACTTC. This encodes CASRRTESSYEQYF.

This clone has more than one count but fewer than ten. J is TRBJ2-7 and V is TRBV6-6, with TRBD1 matching over 7 bases. This CDR3 is built from 15 residues. V shed 6 bases and J 3 bases; nucleotides not matched to a gene: 11. The V gene's germline CDR1 is MNHNY and CDR2 SVGAGI (reference sequence). CDR3 sequence: CASSSAETGNYEQYF. For the CDR3, the DNA is TGTGCCAGCAGCTCTGCTGAGACAGGGAACTACGAGCAGTACTTC.

This clone has only a few counts. The CDR3 spells CALGSNPGTSGRVYNEQFF. In nucleotides, the CDR3 is TGTGCCTTGGGTTCTAACCCCGGGACTAGCGGGAGGGTGTACAATGAGCAGTTCTTC. The chain links TRBV30 to TRBJ2-1; 16 bases are a match to TRBD2. V gave up 7 bases and J gave up 4 bases; unmatched junction bases: 16. CDR3 length: 19 amino acids. The germline V gene has CDR1 GTSNPN and CDR2 SVGIG (reference sequence).

The CDR3 protein is CAWGQRSGEQYF. CDR3 DNA sequence: TGTGCCTGGGGACAGCGGTCAGGCGAGCAGTACTTC. The chain uses TRBV30 and TRBJ2-5, with D possibly being TRBD1 (6 bases). The DNA matches TRBJ2-7 better at its end, which makes the J call doubtful. The CDR3 is 12 residues long. Germline V lookup: CDR1 GTSNPN, CDR2 SVGIG (reference sequence).

This clone was seen a few times. The chain has TRBV25-1 and TRBJ2-7; D is unclear. This CDR3 is 11 amino acids long. From germline, CDR1 is MGHDK and CDR2 SYGVNS. V was cut by 7 bases and J by 5 bases, with 9 bases left in between. The CDR3 region has the DNA TGTGCCAGCATTGAGAGAAACGAGCAGTACTTC. Its translation: CASIERNEQYF.

The chain links TRBV10-3 to TRBJ2-5; TRBD2 might be the D (7 bases). V was trimmed by 10 bases and J by 3 bases, leaving 15 bases between them. The CDR3 totals 13 residues. CDR1 and CDR2 from the germline V gene are ENHRY and SYGVKD. CDR3 amino acids: CATGGGGKETQYF. CDR3 sequence (DNA): TGTGCCACCGGAGGGGGAGGGAAAGAGACCCAGTACTTC.

The rearrangement joins TRBV19 to TRBJ1-1, with a tentative D call TRBD1 (5 bases). From germline, CDR1 is LNHDA and CDR2 SQIVND (reference sequence). With 6 bases removed from V and 7 bases from J, the gap between germline ends came to 15 bases. The CDR3 is made up of 13 amino acids. As DNA, the CDR3 is TGTGCCAGTAGGCGAGGGGAGAAGGGTGAAGCTTTCTTT. Protein: CASRRGEKGEAFF.

This clone was seen a few times. The rearrangement joins TRBV9 to TRBJ2-1; a possible D gene is TRBD2 (5 bases). Germline CDR1 and CDR2: SGDLS and YYNGEE. The CDR3 extends over 14 amino acids. The V end was cut by 7 bases, the J end by 5 bases, with 16 bases between. The CDR3 here is CASLSGPEDNEQFF. The DNA of the CDR3 is TGTGCCAGCCTAAGCGGTCCTGAGGACAATGAGCAGTTCTTC.

About this clone: Different DNA sequences within this sample yield the same CDR3. The rearrangement uses TRBV28 and TRBJ2-5, with 9 bases that match TRBD1. The CDR3 length is 14 residues. Germline lookup yields CDR1 MDHEN and CDR2 SYDVKM. V shed 3 bases and J 2 bases; nucleotides not matched to a gene: 1. The CDR3, as DNA: TGTGCCAGCAGTTTGACAGGGGGTCAAGAGACCCAGTACTTC. Amino acids: CASSLTGGQETQYF.

The sample holds a few counts of this clone. The CDR3 region has the DNA TGTGCCAGAGGACAGGGGGGCTCGGAAGCTTTCTTT. It specifies CARGQGGSEAFF. The chain recombines TRBV25-1 with TRBJ1-1, with 10 bases aligning to TRBD1. J was trimmed by 8 bases and V by 9 bases; bases with no gene match: 6. There are 12 residues in the CDR3. CDR1 is MGHDK and CDR2 is SYGVNS in the germline V gene.

As regards this clone: This sample also contains other DNA sequences that code for the same CDR3. The J gene is TRBJ2-5, the V gene TRBV28; D remains ambiguous. The CDR3 contains 12 residues. Germline V gene sequence: CDR1 MDHEN, CDR2 SYDVKM. The V and J ends lost 3 bases and 5 bases respectively, with 7 bases between them. The CDR3 loop is CASSFLGETQYF. The CDR3 DNA is TGTGCCAGCAGTTTCCTTGGTGAGACCCAGTACTTC.

V is TRBV11-2 and J is TRBJ2-5; tentatively, D is TRBD1 (6 bases). The CDR3 extends over 14 amino acids. V was shortened by 6 bases and J by 4 bases, with 15 bases between the two germline ends. Looked up from germline, CDR1 is SGHAT and CDR2 is FQNNGV. CDR3 residues: CASSYRVGAETQYF. The DNA for the CDR3 is TGTGCCAGCAGTTACAGGGTAGGGGCAGAGACCCAGTACTTC.

The chain recombines TRBV29-1 with TRBJ2-7, with D uncertain. V was clipped by 0 bases and J by 3 bases, with 6 bases between them. CDR3 length: 12 residues. Germline CDR1 SQVTM, CDR2 ANQGSEA. The CDR3 coding sequence is TGCAGCGTTGAAGATCATGGCTACGAGCAGTACTTC. This sequence encodes CSVEDHGYEQYF.

This clone was seen more than once but under ten times. The V and J genes are TRBV5-1 and TRBJ2-7; no clear D. V lost 0 bases to trimming and J lost 5 bases, with 9 bases between them. The CDR3 is 13 residues long. The V gene's germline CDR1 is SGHRS and CDR2 YFSETQ. The CDR3 protein is CASSLVPTHEQYF. The CDR3 DNA sequence: TGCGCCAGCAGCTTGGTCCCTACTCACGAGCAGTACTTC.

This clone was seen a few times. This CDR3 is CASAPGTPDPVSGNTIYF. The DNA of the CDR3 is TGTGCCAGTGCCCCGGGAACACCGGATCCTGTCTCTGGAAACACCATATATTTT. J is TRBJ1-3 and V is TRBV19; D not resolved. Trimming cost V 8 bases and J 0 bases, with 23 bases left between them. CDR1 is LNHDA, CDR2 SQIVND, per germline (reference sequence). This CDR3 is built from 18 residues. Drawing the rest from reference TRBV19 and TRBJ1-3, the complete variable domain is DGGITQSPKYLFRKEGQNVTLSCEQNLNHDAMYWYRQDPGQGLRLIYYSQIVNDFQKGDIAEGYSVSREKKESFPLTVTSAQKNPTAFYLCASAPGTPDPVSGNTIYFGEGSWLTVV.

The J gene is TRBJ2-5, the V gene TRBV7-8; D might be TRBD1 or TRBD2, each matching 5 bases. This CDR3 has 15 amino acids. Per the germline V gene, CDR1 is SGHVS and CDR2 is FQNEAQ. Deletions cut 1 base from V and 5 bases from J, with 14 bases between. Written as DNA, the CDR3 is TGTGCCAGCAGCTTAGGTGGCAGGGAGTGGGAGACCCAGTACTTC. The encoded protein is CASSLGGREWETQYF.

The gene calls are TRBV2 and TRBJ1-4; no clear D. Trimming took off 4 bases at V and 8 bases at J, with 8 bases between the two ends. The CDR3 is made up of 12 amino acids. In germline, CDR1 is SNHLY, CDR2 FYNNEI. The chain's CDR3 is CASSASVEKLFF. The CDR3 DNA follows: TGTGCCAGCAGTGCTTCGGTGGAAAAACTGTTTTTT. Using reference TRBV2 and TRBJ1-4 for the parts outside the CDR3, the full variable domain is EPEVTQTPSHQVTQMGQEVILRCVPISNHLYFYWYRQILGQKVEFLVSFYNNEISEKSEIFDDQFSVERPDGSNFTLKIRSTKLEDSAMYFCASSASVEKLFFGSGTQLSVL.

The gene calls are TRBV7-2 and TRBJ2-3; 11 bases line up with TRBD2. The V gene's germline CDR1 is SGHTA and CDR2 FQGNSA. With V trimmed by 5 bases and J by 5 bases, 6 bases remained unmatched. This CDR3 spans 15 amino acids. Here the CDR3 reads CASSPGTSGGDTQYF. In nucleotides, the CDR3 is TGTGCCAGCAGCCCCGGGACTAGCGGCGGAGATACGCAGTATTTT.

The chain combines TRBV18 with TRBJ2-1, with 7 bases that match TRBD2. Trimming removed 6 bases from V and 6 bases from J; junction bases left unmatched: 14. This CDR3 has 16 amino acids. CDR1 is KGHSH, CDR2 LQKENI, per germline. The CDR3 region is CASSPRGGSSPNEQFF. The CDR3 nucleotides read TGTGCCAGCTCCCCTAGGGGCGGGAGTTCGCCCAATGAGCAGTTCTTC.

The sample holds many counts of this clone. J is TRBJ2-7 and V is TRBV5-1; no definite D call. Per germline, CDR1 SGHRS and CDR2 YFSETQ. The CDR3 length is 11 residues. V dropped 6 bases and J dropped 6 bases, with 10 bases sitting between them. The CDR3, as DNA: TGCGCCAGCAAGTCGGAAACCGAGCAGTACTTC. Its protein is CASKSETEQYF.

The chain's CDR3 is CASSSSGRRITDTQYF. The DNA for the CDR3 is TGTGCCAGCAGTTCTAGCGGGAGAAGGATCACAGATACGCAGTATTTT. This chain uses TRBV27 with TRBJ2-3, with TRBD2 matching over 10 bases. CDR3 length equals 16 residues. CDR1 and CDR2 from the germline V gene are MNHEY and SMNVEV (reference sequence). V was clipped by 4 bases and J by 2 bases; unmatched bases: 6.

The rearrangement uses TRBV7-9 and TRBJ2-1, with D tentatively TRBD1 (5 bases). CDR3 length equals 15 residues. Germline CDR1 reads SEHNR; CDR2 reads FQNEAQ (reference sequence). V dropped 5 bases and J dropped 6 bases, with 17 bases sitting between them. The CDR3 spells CASSPYSGAANEQFF. The CDR3 coding sequence is TGTGCCAGCAGCCCCTATTCTGGGGCGGCCAATGAGCAGTTCTTC.

The sample holds a few counts of this clone. The V call is TRBV7-2, the J call TRBJ2-1; TRBD2 might be the D (7 bases). The CDR3 is made up of 14 amino acids. Germline lookup yields CDR1 SGHTA and CDR2 FQGNSA. The V gene lost 5 bases and the J gene lost 10 bases, with 18 bases spanning the gap. CDR3 protein: CASSQGAGAREQFF. The CDR3 DNA sequence: TGTGCCAGCAGCCAAGGGGCGGGGGCCAGGGAGCAGTTCTTC.

The chain is built from TRBV7-9 and TRBJ1-1; possible D gene TRBD1, 5 bases. The V end lost 8 bases, the J end lost 1 base, and 8 bases lay between the germline ends. The germline V gene encodes CDR1 SEHNR and CDR2 FQNEAQ (reference sequence). The CDR3 contains 12 residues. The CDR3 loop is CASRRENTEAFF. Written as DNA, the CDR3 is TGTGCCAGCCGCAGGGAGAACACTGAAGCTTTCTTT.

This clone was observed many times. The genes are TRBV27 and TRBJ1-5, with a possible D match to TRBD1 (6 bases). With 5 bases removed from V and 4 bases from J, the gap between germline ends came to 15 bases. There are 15 residues in the CDR3. Per the germline V gene, CDR1 is MNHEY and CDR2 is SMNVEV (reference sequence). CDR3 coding DNA: TGTGCCAGCAGTCCCCAGACAGGAGTTAATCAGCCCCAGCATTTT. It specifies CASSPQTGVNQPQHF.

The V call is TRBV29-1, the J call TRBJ2-1; tentatively, D is TRBD1 (5 bases). The CDR3 has 12 amino acids. V was cut by 6 bases and J by 9 bases, with 15 bases left in between. CDR1 is SQVTM and CDR2 is ANQGSEA in the germline V gene. CDR3 in amino acids: CSVGQGVSEQFF. CDR3 coding DNA: TGCAGCGTGGGGCAAGGTGTCAGTGAGCAGTTCTTC.

This clone was seen a handful of times. The genes are TRBV25-1 and TRBJ2-3; 12 bases agree with TRBD2. This CDR3 has 15 residues. The trim removed 9 bases at V and 6 bases at J, leaving 10 bases unmatched. Germline V gives CDR1 MGHDK, CDR2 SYGVNS. This chain's CDR3 is CASGGLAGRVDTQYF. The DNA of the CDR3 is TGTGCCAGTGGCGGACTAGCGGGGAGGGTCGATACGCAGTATTTT.

The rearrangement joins TRBV5-1 to TRBJ2-7, with D maybe TRBD2 (5 bases). Trimming stripped 1 base from V and 2 bases from J, with 7 bases between. The germline V gene has CDR1 SGHRS and CDR2 YFSETQ. The CDR3 is 13 amino acids. The CDR3 loop is CASSLTTTYEQYF. CDR3 coding DNA: TGCGCCAGCAGCTTGACGACTACCTACGAGCAGTACTTC.